This is a list of T cell receptor beta chains from one sample in a study of cytomegalovirus exposure and HLA in healthy donors. TCRdb's table, derived via immunoSEQ multiplex PCR, lists solely in-frame clones and lacks some. Among around 300,000 clones listed, approximately 83% were seen once. Sample: PBMCs. The receptors shown here come from a young woman in good health and CMV-seronegative. CDR3s include the opening cysteine and the closing phenylalanine or tryptophan. D genes are given only for firm matches. A clone size is listed for some rows: how often the clone was seen (once, few, many), or a class if it is expanded.

abundance: .
d_gene: TRBD2
j_gene: TRBJ2-1
v_gene: TRBV5-1
CDR3nt: TGCGCCAGCAGCCTGGATACTAGCGGGAGCTCCTACAATGAGCAGTTCTTC
CDR3aa: CASSLDTSGSSYNEQFF

abundance: few
d_gene: TRBD2
j_gene: TRBJ2-7
v_gene: TRBV9
CDR3nt: TGTGCCAGCAGCGTGGCGGGGGGGCCCTACGAGCAGTACTTC
CDR3aa: CASSVAGGPYEQYF

abundance: .
d_gene: .
j_gene: TRBJ2-7
v_gene: TRBV2
CDR3nt: TGTGCCAGCAGTGAACTTGTAGCTAGGTACGAGCAGTACTTC
CDR3aa: CASSELVARYEQYF

abundance: .
d_gene: .
j_gene: TRBJ2-7
v_gene: TRBV7-9
CDR3nt: TGTGCCAGCAGCTTAGAAGGTAGCGGAGCCTCCTACGAGCAGTACTTC
CDR3aa: CASSLEGSGASYEQYF

abundance: .
d_gene: .
j_gene: TRBJ2-6
v_gene: TRBV6-4
CDR3nt: TGTGCCAGCAGACAGGGCTCTGGGGCCAACGTCCTGACTTTC
CDR3aa: CASRQGSGANVLTF

abundance: .
d_gene: TRBD1
j_gene: TRBJ1-4
v_gene: TRBV9
CDR3nt: TGTGCCAGCAGCGTTGACAGGGCGCCGAGTGAAAAACTGTTTTTT
CDR3aa: CASSVDRAPSEKLFF

abundance: .
d_gene: TRBD1
j_gene: TRBJ1-4
v_gene: TRBV28
CDR3nt: TGTGCCAGCAGATCCCGACAGGGACGTAATGAAAAACTGTTTTTT
CDR3aa: CASRSRQGRNEKLFF

abundance: .
d_gene: .
j_gene: TRBJ1-5
v_gene: TRBV7-6
CDR3nt: TGTGCCAGCAGCTTAGGGGAGGGAAGCAATCAGCCCCAGCATTTT
CDR3aa: CASSLGEGSNQPQHF

abundance: few
d_gene: .
j_gene: TRBJ2-5
v_gene: TRBV30
CDR3nt: TGTGCCTGGAGTGTACGGGAGACCCAGTACTTC
CDR3aa: CAWSVRETQYF

abundance: .
d_gene: .
j_gene: TRBJ1-1
v_gene: TRBV6-5
CDR3nt: TGTGCCACCCAACCCGGTTCGTCGACTGAAGCTTTCTTT
CDR3aa: CATQPGSSTEAFF

abundance: .
d_gene: TRBD1
j_gene: TRBJ1-1
v_gene: TRBV5-6
CDR3nt: TGTGCCAGCAGCATCCGACAGGGGTTTTTGAACACTGAAGCTTTCTTT
CDR3aa: CASSIRQGFLNTEAFF

abundance: .
d_gene: TRBD1
j_gene: TRBJ2-2
v_gene: TRBV4-2
CDR3nt: TGTGCCAGCAGCCATGACGCAGGGGGCGCTTTCTTTCCCGGGGAGCTGTTTTTT
CDR3aa: CASSHDAGGAFFPGELFF

abundance: .
d_gene: .
j_gene: TRBJ2-3
v_gene: TRBV14
CDR3nt: TGTGCCAGCAGCCAAGTGGGTCCCAGGACGCAGTATTTT
CDR3aa: CASSQVGPRTQYF

abundance: .
d_gene: .
j_gene: TRBJ1-2
v_gene: TRBV6-5
CDR3nt: TGTGCCAGCAGTTACTCGGCCGCCGCCCCTTCTGGCTACACCTTC
CDR3aa: CASSYSAAAPSGYTF

abundance: .
d_gene: .
j_gene: TRBJ2-3
v_gene: TRBV6-5
CDR3nt: TGTGCCAGCAGTTACTCCGGGGGAACAGATACGCAGTATTTT
CDR3aa: CASSYSGGTDTQYF

abundance: few
d_gene: TRBD1
j_gene: TRBJ1-6
v_gene: TRBV5-1
CDR3nt: TGCGCCAGCAGCTCCGGACAGGGGAGTTCACCCCTCCACTTT
CDR3aa: CASSSGQGSSPLHF

abundance: .
d_gene: .
j_gene: TRBJ1-1
v_gene: TRBV4-1
CDR3nt: TGCGCCAGCAGCCAAGATACGCAGGTGAACACTGAAGCTTTCTTT
CDR3aa: CASSQDTQVNTEAFF

abundance: .
d_gene: TRBD1
j_gene: TRBJ2-7
v_gene: TRBV7-9
CDR3nt: TGTGCCAGCAGCCGAGAGTACAGGGGTGGCGAGCAGTACTTC
CDR3aa: CASSREYRGGEQYF